This T cell receptor beta chain was found in a study of CD8 T cells in Susac syndrome (dated 2019 in TCRdb). Regarding the complete study: Among the sequenced Susac syndrome patients, five or six had clinically active disease and roughly 8 were in clinical remission. The study used repertoire sequencing to test whether antigen drove CD8+ T cell activation and differentiation in Susac syndrome. Susac syndrome patients were therapy-naive, on corticosteroids (some also receiving IVIg), or on IVIg alone at blood withdrawal. The investigation overall reported the following: The CD4+ T cell repertoire of patients with Susac syndrome showed no detectable clonal expansion. The number of individuals in the TCR sequencing and HLA analysis was acknowledged as relatively small.

As regards this clonotype: Its antigen has not been determined. No base quality information exists; no much larger clone differs at one position.

Peripheral blood CD8+ and CD4+ T cells from healthy donors, Susac syndrome patients and multiple sclerosis patients were profiled by high-throughput TCR beta sequencing. Recently defined diagnostic criteria for definite or probable disease were met by the Susac syndrome patients. Bulk CD8+ and CD4+ T cells were purified by magnetic negative isolation, while CD8+ TEMRA cells were enriched using FACS. Blood was drawn into EDTA tubes, processed within 24 hours, and PBMCs were isolated by density gradient centrifugation. PBMCs intended for TCR sequencing were frozen in liquid nitrogen and were later thawed in a 37 degrees C water bath. The sorted or isolated CD4+, CD8+ and CD8+ TEMRA cells had a purity of 90% or higher. The CDR1 and CDR2 encoded by the germline V gene (reference sequence) are GTSNPN and SVGIG. Trimming takes 2 bases off V and 4 bases off J; junction bases not matched to a gene: 10. The cysteine opens and the phenylalanine closes a CDR3 of 15 amino acids. Solely the CDR3 DNA is kept, with 45 bases framed from the first base.

RNA was extracted using the RNeasy kit, and roughly 0.45 to 1 microgram was reverse transcribed with random hexamers. TCR beta CDR3 regions were amplified with the immunoSEQ multiplex PCR assay covering 54 Vbeta and 13 Jbeta segments. PCR amplification bias was corrected by using a synthetic template baseline for primer optimization and computational correction. The published analysis was carried out like this. Only productive sequences were kept, with reads annotated to V, D and J genes according to IMGT and analyzed in immunoSEQ Analyzer. To calculate clonality, Shannon entropy was normalized by log2 of the number of productive unique sequences and then subtracted from one. Public and private clones were assessed among the 100 most prevalent clones of each patient and control. A clone was defined as Susac-specific if it was absent from the healthy and MS cohorts, from some 980 published viral clones and from other ImmuneACCESS disease sequences. The public reads were reanalyzed by TCRdb: fastp trimming at Q25, MiXCR alignment, in-frame beta chains only. Records with the same CDR3 protein are collapsed into one entry carrying the most frequent genes and DNA. TCRdb assigned the V and J calls; the authors' analysis was not used. The sample records 95,000 to 150,000 distinct CDR3 sequences, nearly 96% of which are singletons. Jointly, the top ten make up less than 0.15% of the sample.

Material: CD4+ T cells from PBMCs. The rearranged segments are TRBV30 and TRBJ2-5; 7 bases in the junction line up with TRBD2. This sequence was found in a human donor with Susac syndrome. The nucleotides read TGTGCCTGGAGTCCGCCGGGACTACGACGAGAGACCCAGTACTTC. This encodes CAWSPPGLRRETQYF.